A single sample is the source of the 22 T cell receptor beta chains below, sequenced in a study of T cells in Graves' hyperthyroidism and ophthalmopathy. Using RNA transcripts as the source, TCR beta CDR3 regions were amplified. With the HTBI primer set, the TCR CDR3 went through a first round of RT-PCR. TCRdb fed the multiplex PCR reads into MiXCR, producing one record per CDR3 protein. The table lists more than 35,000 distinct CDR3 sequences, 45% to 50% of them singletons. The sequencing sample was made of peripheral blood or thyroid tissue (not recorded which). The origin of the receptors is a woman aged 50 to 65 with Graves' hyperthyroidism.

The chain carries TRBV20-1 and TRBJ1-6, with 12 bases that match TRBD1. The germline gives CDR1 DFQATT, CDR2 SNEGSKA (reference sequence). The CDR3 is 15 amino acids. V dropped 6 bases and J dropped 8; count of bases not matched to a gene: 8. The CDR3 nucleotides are TGCAGTGCCTCATCGGGACAGGGGGCATATTCACCCCTCCACTTT. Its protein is CSASSGQGAYSPLHF.

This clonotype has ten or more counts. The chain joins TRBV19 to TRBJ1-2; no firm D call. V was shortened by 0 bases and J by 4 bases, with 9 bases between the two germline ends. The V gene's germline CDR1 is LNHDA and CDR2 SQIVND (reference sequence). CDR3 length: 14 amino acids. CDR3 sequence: CASSIDTVGYGYTF. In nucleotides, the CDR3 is TGTGCCAGTAGTATAGATACAGTGGGCTATGGCTACACCTTC.

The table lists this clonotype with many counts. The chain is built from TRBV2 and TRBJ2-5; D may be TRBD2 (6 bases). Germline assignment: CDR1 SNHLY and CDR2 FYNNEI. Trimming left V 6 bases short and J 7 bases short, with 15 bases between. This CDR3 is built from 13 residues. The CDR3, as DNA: TGTGCCAGCAGCAGGGACTCCCGGGGGACCCAGTACTTC. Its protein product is CASSRDSRGTQYF.

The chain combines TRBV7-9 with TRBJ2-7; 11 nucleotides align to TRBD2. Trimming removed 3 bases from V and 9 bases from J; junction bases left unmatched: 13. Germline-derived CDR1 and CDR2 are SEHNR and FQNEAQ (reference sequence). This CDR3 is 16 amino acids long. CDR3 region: CASSLASSTGLAGQYF. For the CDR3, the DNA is TGTGCCAGCAGCTTGGCCTCCAGTACAGGACTAGCGGGGCAGTACTTC.

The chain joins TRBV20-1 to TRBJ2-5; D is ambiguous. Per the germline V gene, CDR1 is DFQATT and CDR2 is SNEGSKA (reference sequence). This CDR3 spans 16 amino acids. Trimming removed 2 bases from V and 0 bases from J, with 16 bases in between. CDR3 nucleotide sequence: TGCAGTGCTAGACCTAATCTAGGGTGGGACCAAGAGACCCAGTACTTC. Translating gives CSARPNLGWDQETQYF.

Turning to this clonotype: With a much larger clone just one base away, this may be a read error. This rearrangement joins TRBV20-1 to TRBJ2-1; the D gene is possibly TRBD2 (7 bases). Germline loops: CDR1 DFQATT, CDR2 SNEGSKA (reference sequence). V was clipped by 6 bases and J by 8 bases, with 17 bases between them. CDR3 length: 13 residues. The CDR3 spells CSAVGGRGDEQFF. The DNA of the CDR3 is TGCAGTGCCGTAGGAGGGAGGGGGGATGAGCAGTTCTTC.

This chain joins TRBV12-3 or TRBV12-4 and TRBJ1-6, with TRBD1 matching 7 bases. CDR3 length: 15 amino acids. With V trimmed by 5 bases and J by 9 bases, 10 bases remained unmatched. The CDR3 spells CASSTPTGMGSPLHF. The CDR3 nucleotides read TGTGCCAGCAGTACCCCGACAGGGATGGGTTCACCCCTCCACTTT.

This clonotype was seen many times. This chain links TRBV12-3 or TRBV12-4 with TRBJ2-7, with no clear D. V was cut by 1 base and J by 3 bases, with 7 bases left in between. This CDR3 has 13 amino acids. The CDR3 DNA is TGTGCCAGCAGTTTAGGGAGAGTCTACGAGCAGTACTTC. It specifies CASSLGRVYEQYF.

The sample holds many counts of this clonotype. The CDR3 region has the DNA TGTGCCACCGGACAGAGCACAGATACGCAGTATTTT. Residues: CATGQSTDTQYF. The chain combines TRBV24-1 with TRBJ2-3, with a tentative D call TRBD1 (6 bases). Germline V gene data show CDR1 as KGHDR and CDR2 as SFDVKD. V lost 9 bases to trimming and J lost 0 bases, with 6 bases between them. The CDR3 totals 12 residues.

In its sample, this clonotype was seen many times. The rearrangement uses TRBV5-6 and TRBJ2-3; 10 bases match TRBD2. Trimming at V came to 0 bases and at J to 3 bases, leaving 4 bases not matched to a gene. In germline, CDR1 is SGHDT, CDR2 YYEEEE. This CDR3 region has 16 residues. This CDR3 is CASSLAASGRTDTQYF. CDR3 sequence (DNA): TGTGCCAGCAGCTTGGCCGCTAGCGGGAGAACAGATACGCAGTATTTT.

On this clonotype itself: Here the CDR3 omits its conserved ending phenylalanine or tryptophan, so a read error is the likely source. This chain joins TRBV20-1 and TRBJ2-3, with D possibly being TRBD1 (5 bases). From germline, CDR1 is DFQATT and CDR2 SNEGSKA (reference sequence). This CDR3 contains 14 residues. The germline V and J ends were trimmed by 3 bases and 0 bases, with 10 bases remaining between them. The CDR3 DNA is TGCAGTGCTAGGGACGCAGGGAGCACAGATACGCAGTATTTA. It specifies CSARDAGSTDTQYL.

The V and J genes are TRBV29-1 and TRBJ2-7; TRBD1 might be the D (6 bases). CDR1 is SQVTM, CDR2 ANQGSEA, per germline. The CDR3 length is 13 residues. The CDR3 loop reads CTATGGEPYEQYF. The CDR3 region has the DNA TGCACCGCGACAGGAGGTGAACCCTACGAGCAGTACTTC.

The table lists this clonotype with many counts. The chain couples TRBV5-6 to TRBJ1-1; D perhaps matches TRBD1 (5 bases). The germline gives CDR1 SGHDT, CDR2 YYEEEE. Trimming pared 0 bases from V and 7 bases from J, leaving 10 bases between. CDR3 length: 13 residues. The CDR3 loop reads CASSLGRGFEAFF. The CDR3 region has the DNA TGTGCCAGCAGCTTGGGGCGGGGGTTTGAAGCTTTCTTT.

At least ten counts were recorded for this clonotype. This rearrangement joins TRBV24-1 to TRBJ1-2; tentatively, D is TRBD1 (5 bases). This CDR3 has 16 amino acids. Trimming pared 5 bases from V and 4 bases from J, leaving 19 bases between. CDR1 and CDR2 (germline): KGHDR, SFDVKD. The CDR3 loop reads CATSARGREGVYGYTF. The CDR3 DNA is TGTGCCACCAGTGCGCGGGGCAGGGAGGGTGTCTATGGCTACACCTTC.

In DNA, the CDR3 is TGTGCCAGCAGCTCCCAGGGGGCGCGAGAGACCCAGTACTTC. It yields the protein CASSSQGARETQYF. The rearrangement links TRBV7-8 to TRBJ2-5; 8 bases match TRBD1. The CDR3 has 14 residues. After removal of 4 bases from V and 4 bases from J, the junction contained 5 bases not matched to a gene. Germline V CDR1 and CDR2: SGHVS, FQNEAQ. Full variable domain (remainder filled in from reference TRBV7-8 and TRBJ2-5): GAGVSQSPRYKVAKRGQDVALRCDPISGHVSLFWYQQALGQGPEFLTYFQNEAQLDKSGLPSDRFFAERPEGSVSTLKIQRTQQEDSAVYLCASSSQGARETQYFGPGTRLLVL.

Here the CDR3 reads CSARGTRGPTGELFF. CDR3 DNA sequence: TGCAGTGCTAGAGGGACCCGAGGTCCCACCGGGGAGCTGTTTTTT. The chain has TRBV20-1 and TRBJ2-2, with no clear D. V gave up 1 base and J gave up 4 bases, with 13 bases separating them. Germline values: CDR1 DFQATT, CDR2 SNEGSKA (reference sequence). This CDR3 has 15 residues.

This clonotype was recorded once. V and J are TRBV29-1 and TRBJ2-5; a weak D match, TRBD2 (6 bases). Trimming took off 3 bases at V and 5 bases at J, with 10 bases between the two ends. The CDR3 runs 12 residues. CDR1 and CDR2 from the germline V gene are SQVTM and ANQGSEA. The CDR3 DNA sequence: TGCAGCGTTGACGAAGGAGGGGAGACCCAGTACTTC. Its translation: CSVDEGGETQYF.

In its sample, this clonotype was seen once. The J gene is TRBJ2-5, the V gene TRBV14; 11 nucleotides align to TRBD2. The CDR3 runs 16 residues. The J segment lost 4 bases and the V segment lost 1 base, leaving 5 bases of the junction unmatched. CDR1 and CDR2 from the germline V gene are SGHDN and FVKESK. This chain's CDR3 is CASSQGSLAGGETQYF. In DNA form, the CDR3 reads TGTGCCAGCAGCCAAGGGAGCCTAGCGGGAGGAGAGACCCAGTACTTC.

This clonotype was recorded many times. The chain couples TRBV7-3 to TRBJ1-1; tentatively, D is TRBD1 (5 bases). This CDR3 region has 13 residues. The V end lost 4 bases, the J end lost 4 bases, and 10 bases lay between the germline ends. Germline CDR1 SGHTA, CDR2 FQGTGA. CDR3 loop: CASSSGVSTEAFF. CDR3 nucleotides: TGTGCCAGCAGCTCGGGGGTTTCCACTGAAGCTTTCTTT.

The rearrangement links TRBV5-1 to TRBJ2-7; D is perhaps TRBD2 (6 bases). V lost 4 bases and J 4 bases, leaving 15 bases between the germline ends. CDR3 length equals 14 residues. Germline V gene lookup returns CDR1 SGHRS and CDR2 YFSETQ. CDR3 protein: CASSRGAGPYEQYF. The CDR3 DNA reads TGCGCCAGCAGCCGCGGGGCAGGGCCATACGAGCAGTACTTC. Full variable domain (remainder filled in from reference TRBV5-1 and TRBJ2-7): KAGVTQTPRYLIKTRGQQVTLSCSPISGHRSVSWYQQTPGQGLQFLFEYFSETQRNKGNFPGRFSGRQFSNSRSEMNVSTLELGDSALYLCASSRGAGPYEQYFGPGTRLTVT.

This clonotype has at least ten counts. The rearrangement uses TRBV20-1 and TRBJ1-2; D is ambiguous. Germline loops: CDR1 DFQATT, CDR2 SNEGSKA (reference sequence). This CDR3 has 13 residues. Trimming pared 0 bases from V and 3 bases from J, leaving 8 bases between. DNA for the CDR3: TGCAGTGCTAGAGATTGGCAGGACTATGGCTACACCTTC. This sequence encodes CSARDWQDYGYTF.

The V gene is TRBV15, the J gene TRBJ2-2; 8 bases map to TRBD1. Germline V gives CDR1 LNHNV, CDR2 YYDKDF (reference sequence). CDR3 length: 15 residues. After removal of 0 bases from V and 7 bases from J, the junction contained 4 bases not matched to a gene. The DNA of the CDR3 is TGTGCCACCAGCAGAGATGGACAGGGAAGCGGGGAGCTGTTTTTT. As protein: CATSRDGQGSGELFF.